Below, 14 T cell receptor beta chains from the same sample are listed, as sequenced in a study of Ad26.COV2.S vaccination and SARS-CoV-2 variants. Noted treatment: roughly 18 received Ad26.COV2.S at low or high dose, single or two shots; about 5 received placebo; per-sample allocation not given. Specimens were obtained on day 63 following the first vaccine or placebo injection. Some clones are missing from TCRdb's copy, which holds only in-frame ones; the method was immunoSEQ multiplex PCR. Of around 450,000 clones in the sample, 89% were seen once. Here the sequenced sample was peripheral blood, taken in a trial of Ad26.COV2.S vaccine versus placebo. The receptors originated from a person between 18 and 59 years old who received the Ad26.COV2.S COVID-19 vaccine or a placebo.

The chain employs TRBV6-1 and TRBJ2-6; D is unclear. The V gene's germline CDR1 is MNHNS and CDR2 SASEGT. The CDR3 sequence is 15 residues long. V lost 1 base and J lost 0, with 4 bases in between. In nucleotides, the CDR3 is TGTGCCAGCAGTGAAGAGACCTCTGGGGCCAACGTCCTGACTTTC. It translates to CASSEETSGANVLTF.

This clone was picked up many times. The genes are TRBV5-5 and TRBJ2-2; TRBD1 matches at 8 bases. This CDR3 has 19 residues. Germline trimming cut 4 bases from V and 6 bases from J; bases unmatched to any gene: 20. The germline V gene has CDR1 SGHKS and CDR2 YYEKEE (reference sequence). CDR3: CASSMTRLKTGELSGELFF. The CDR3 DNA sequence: TGTGCCAGCAGCATGACCCGACTGAAGACAGGGGAACTGTCCGGGGAGCTGTTTTTT.

CDR3 nucleotide sequence: TGTGCCAGCAGCTTAGATTTGAGGACAGGGGGCTACTATGGCTACACCTTC. Its protein product is CASSLDLRTGGYYGYTF. V is TRBV11-2 and J is TRBJ1-2; 11 bases fit TRBD1. CDR3 length: 17 residues. Germline V gives CDR1 SGHAT, CDR2 FQNNGV. V lost 0 bases to trimming and J lost 3 bases; unmatched junction nucleotides: 6.

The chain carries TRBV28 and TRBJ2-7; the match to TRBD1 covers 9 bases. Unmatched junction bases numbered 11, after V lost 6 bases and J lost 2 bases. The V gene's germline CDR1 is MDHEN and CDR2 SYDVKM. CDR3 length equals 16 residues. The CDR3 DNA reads TGTGCCAGCAGAGACCCGGGGACAGGGAATCCCTACGAGCAGTACTTC. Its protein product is CASRDPGTGNPYEQYF. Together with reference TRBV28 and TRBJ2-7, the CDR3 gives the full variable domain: DVKVTQSSRYLVKRTGEKVFLECVQDMDHENMFWYRQDPGLGLRLIYFSYDVKMKEKGDIPEGYSVSREKKERFSLILESASTNQTSMYLCASRDPGTGNPYEQYFGPGTRLTVT.

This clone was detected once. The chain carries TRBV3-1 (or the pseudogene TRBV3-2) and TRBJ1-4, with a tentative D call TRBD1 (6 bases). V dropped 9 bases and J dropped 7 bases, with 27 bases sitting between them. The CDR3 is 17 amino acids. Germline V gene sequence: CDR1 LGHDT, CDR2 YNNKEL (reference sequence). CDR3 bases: TGTGCCAGTACTCGCGCAGGGGCGCCAACCTGGGGTGAAAAACTGTTTTTT. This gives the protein CASTRAGAPTWGEKLFF.

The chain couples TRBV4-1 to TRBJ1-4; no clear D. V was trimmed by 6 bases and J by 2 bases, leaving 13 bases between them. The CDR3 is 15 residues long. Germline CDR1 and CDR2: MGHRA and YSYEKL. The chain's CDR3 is CASRLRPDTNEKLFF. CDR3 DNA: TGCGCCAGCAGACTCCGGCCGGACACTAATGAAAAACTGTTTTTT.

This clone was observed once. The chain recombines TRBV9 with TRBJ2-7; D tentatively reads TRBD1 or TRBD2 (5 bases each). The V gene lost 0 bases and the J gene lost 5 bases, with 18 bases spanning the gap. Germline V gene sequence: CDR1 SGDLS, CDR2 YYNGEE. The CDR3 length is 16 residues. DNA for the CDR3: TGTGCCAGCAGCGTAGGGGTGGTGGACATGGGGGACGAGCAGTACTTC. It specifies CASSVGVVDMGDEQYF.

The DNA of the CDR3 is TGCGCCAGCGCCGGGAGGGGCGCTTCTGGCTACACCTTC. It is translated as CASAGRGASGYTF. This chain uses TRBV4-3 with TRBJ1-2; a possible D gene is TRBD1 (5 bases). V was cut by 8 bases and J by 7 bases, with 17 bases left in between. Germline V gene lookup returns CDR1 LGHNA and CDR2 YSLEER. This CDR3 region has 13 residues.

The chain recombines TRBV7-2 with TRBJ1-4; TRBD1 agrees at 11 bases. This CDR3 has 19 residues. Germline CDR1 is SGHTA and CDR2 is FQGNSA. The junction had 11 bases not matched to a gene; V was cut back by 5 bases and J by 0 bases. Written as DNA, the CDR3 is TGTGCCAGCAGCCCCGCCGGGACAGGGGGACCCCCAACTAATGAAAAACTGTTTTTT. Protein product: CASSPAGTGGPPTNEKLFF.

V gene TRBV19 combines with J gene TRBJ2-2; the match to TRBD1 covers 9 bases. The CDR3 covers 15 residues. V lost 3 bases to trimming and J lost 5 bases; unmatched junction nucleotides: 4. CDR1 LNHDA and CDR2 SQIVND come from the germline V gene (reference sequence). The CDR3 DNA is TGTGCCAGTAGTATGGGACAGGGTTATACCGGGGAGCTGTTTTTT. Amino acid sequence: CASSMGQGYTGELFF. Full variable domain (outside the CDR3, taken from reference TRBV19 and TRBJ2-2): DGGITQSPKYLFRKEGQNVTLSCEQNLNHDAMYWYRQDPGQGLRLIYYSQIVNDFQKGDIAEGYSVSREKKESFPLTVTSAQKNPTAFYLCASSMGQGYTGELFFGEGSRLTVL.

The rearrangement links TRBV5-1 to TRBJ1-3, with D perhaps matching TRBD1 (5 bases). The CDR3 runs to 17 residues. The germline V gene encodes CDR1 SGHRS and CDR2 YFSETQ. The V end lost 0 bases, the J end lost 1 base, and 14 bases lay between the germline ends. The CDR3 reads CASSLDPRRGSGNTIYF. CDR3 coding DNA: TGCGCCAGCAGCTTGGACCCAAGGAGGGGATCTGGAAACACCATATATTTT.

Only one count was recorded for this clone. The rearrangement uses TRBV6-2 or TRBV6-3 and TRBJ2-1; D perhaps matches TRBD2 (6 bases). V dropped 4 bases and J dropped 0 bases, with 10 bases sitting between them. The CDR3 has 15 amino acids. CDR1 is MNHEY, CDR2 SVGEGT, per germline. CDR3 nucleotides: TGTGCCAGCAGTTGGGACTTTAGCTCCTACAATGAGCAGTTCTTC. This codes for CASSWDFSSYNEQFF.

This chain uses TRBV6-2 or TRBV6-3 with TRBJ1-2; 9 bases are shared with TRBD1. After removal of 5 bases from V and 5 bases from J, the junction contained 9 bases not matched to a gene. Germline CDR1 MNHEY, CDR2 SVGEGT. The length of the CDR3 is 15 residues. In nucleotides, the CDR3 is TGTGCCAGCAGTCGTGACAGGGGGATTTATTATGGCTACACCTTC. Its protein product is CASSRDRGIYYGYTF.

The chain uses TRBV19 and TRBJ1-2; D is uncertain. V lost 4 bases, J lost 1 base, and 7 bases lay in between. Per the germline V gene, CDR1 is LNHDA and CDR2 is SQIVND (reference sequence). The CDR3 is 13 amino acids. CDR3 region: CASSRGVNYGYTF. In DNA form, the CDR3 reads TGTGCCAGTAGTAGAGGAGTTAACTATGGCTACACCTTC.